The rows below give T cell receptor beta chains drawn from one sample of a study of tumor-infiltrating lymphocytes in primary liver carcinoma. In TCRdb, the multiplex PCR reads were re-called with MiXCR into one record per CDR3 protein. The data hold some 21,000 distinct CDR3 sequences, with around 79% observed a single time. The sequenced material came from liver tumor tissue from sampling region 1. Every receptor here comes from a woman aged 25 to 45 with primary liver carcinoma and hepatitis B virus infection. CDR3s include the opening cysteine and the closing phenylalanine or tryptophan. A D gene is named only where the DNA matches it firmly. Some rows mark clone size as missing; the rest say once, few, many or name a class of expanded clone.

clone_size,j_call,v_call,d_call,cdr3_aa,cdr3_nt
-,TRBJ2-2,TRBV28,TRBD2,CASTKEGLAVTGELFF,TGTGCCAGCACCAAGGAGGGACTAGCGGTAACAGGGGAGCTGTTTTTT
-,TRBJ2-1,TRBV11-3,-,CTSSSTGHSFLDEQFF,TGCACCAGCAGTTCAACGGGACACAGCTTCTTGGATGAGCAGTTCTTC
-,TRBJ2-5,TRBV11-2,-,CASSSLGSWETQYF,TGTGCCAGCAGCTCCCTGGGGAGTTGGGAGACCCAGTACTTC
-,TRBJ2-1,TRBV11-1,-,CASSLPANVGSYNEQFF,TGTGCCAGCAGTCTCCCGGCTAATGTAGGCTCCTACAATGAGCAGTTCTTC
-,TRBJ2-1,TRBV11-2,TRBD1,CASSVRDRATDEQFF,TGTGCCAGCAGCGTCCGGGACAGGGCCACCGATGAGCAGTTCTTC
few,TRBJ2-2,TRBV12-3/TRBV12-4,TRBD1,CASSLTGIGVLFF,TGTGCCAGCAGTTTGACAGGGATTGGGGTGCTGTTTTTC
-,TRBJ2-2,TRBV5-6,-,CASSLAPKVTEELLF,TGTGCCAGCAGCTTGGCTCCCAAAGTCACCGAGGAGCTGCTATTT
hyperexpanded,TRBJ2-5,TRBV10-3,-,CAISESATRQETQYF,TGTGCCATCAGTGAGTCGGCTACCAGACAAGAGACCCAGTACTTC
-,TRBJ2-3,TRBV4-1,TRBD1,CSSNAQGQGFSDTQYF,TGCTCAAGCAACGCGCAGGGACAGGGTTTCTCAGATACGCAGTATTTT
-,TRBJ2-4,TRBV4-1,TRBD1,CASSPEMSRDRSKWYF,TGCGCCAGCAGCCCAGAGATGAGTAGGGACAGGAGCAAGTGGTACTTC
-,TRBJ2-3,TRBV4-1,-,CASSALGRGFSDTQYF,TGCGCAAGCAGCGCGCTGGGACGGGGTTTCTCAGATACGCAGTATTTT
-,TRBJ1-6,TRBV12-3/TRBV12-4,TRBD1,CASSRQGHSPLHF,TGTGCCAGCAGCCGACAGGGGCATTCACCCCTCCACTTT
-,TRBJ2-7,TRBV11-1,-,CASSGKRATYEQYF,TGTGCCAGCAGCGGGAAGAGGGCCACCTACGAGCAGTACTTC
-,TRBJ2-1,TRBV11-3,-,CTSSLVGQGNEQFF,TGTACCAGCAGTTTAGTTGGGCAGGGCAATGAGCAGTTCTTC
-,TRBJ1-1,TRBV11-3,-,CASREGNSEAFF,TGTGCCAGTAGGGAAGGGAACAGTGAAGCTTTCTTT
once,TRBJ1-1,TRBV11-2,TRBD1,CDSCARDRGGKRWSNTEAFF,TGTGACAGCTGCGCTCGGGACAGGGGGGGCAAGAGGTGGAGTAACACTGAAGCTTTCTTT
-,TRBJ2-7,TRBV7-8,-,CANSETPGVPEQYF,TGTGCCAACAGCGAGACGCCAGGGGTCCCCGAGCAGTACTTC
-,TRBJ2-2,TRBV4-3,TRBD2,CTSSVLAGGPRSNARELFF,TGCACCAGCAGCGTACTAGCGGGAGGGCCCCGTTCGAACGCCAGGGAGCTGTTTTTT
-,TRBJ2-7,TRBV28,-,CASGRGSASYEQYF,TGTGCCAGCGGTAGGGGGTCCGCCAGCTACGAGCAGTACTTC
many,TRBJ1-1,TRBV11-3,TRBD1,CASSLAGGTEAFF,TGTGCCAGCAGCTTAGCAGGGGGGACTGAAGCTTTCTTT
once,TRBJ2-3,TRBV28,-,CASSYGHTQYF,TGTGCCAGCAGTTACGGTCATACGCAGTATTTT
-,TRBJ2-1,TRBV13,TRBD2,CASNTGTSGAFDEQFF,TGTGCCAGCAACACCGGGACTAGTGGGGCATTCGATGAGCAGTTCTTC
-,TRBJ2-1,TRBV6-2/TRBV6-3,-,CASKGRGSELFF,TGTGCCAGCAAGGGCAGGGGCAGTGAGCTATTCTTC
-,TRBJ1-6,TRBV2,-,CASSRPNSPPHF,TGTGCCAGTAGTCGACCTAATTCACCCCCCCACTTT
-,TRBJ1-3,TRBV28,-,CASTEFRSRNTIYF,TGTGCCAGTACTGAGTTTAGGTCTAGAAACACCATATATTTT
once,TRBJ2-3,TRBV12-3/TRBV12-4,-,CAGRYQYTDAQYF,TGTGCCGGCCGTTATCAGTACACAGATGCGCAGTATTTT
-,TRBJ2-7,TRBV6-5,-,CAGSCEDSSPYEQYF,TGTGCCGGCAGTTGCGAGGACAGCAGCCCCTACGAGCAGTACTTC
-,TRBJ2-3,TRBV11-2,TRBD2,CASSAGLAGILDTQYF,TGTGCCAGTAGCGCGGGACTAGCGGGTATTCTTGACACGCAGTATTTT
-,TRBJ1-2,TRBV11-2,TRBD1,CANIQGGGGGYTF,TGTGCCAACATCCAGGGGGGGGGTGGAGGCTACACCTTC
many,TRBJ2-5,TRBV6-6,-,CASSLVEETQYF,TGTGCCAGCAGTTTGGTAGAAGAGACCCAGTACTTC
-,TRBJ2-5,TRBV28,-,CASSPILLQETQYF,TGTGCCAGCAGTCCCATCCTACTCCAAGAGACCCAGTACTTC
-,TRBJ1-2,TRBV28,-,CASSPGLRNYGYTF,TGTGCCAGCAGCCCAGGGCTGCGAAACTATGGCTACACCTTC
-,TRBJ2-1,TRBV6-2/TRBV6-3,-,CDSSYSAGGNFIYNEQFF,TGTGACAGCAGTTACTCCGCTGGCGGGAACTTCATTTACAATGAGCAGTTCTTC
-,TRBJ1-6,TRBV6-1,TRBD1,CASSDVPGRHQDRNSPLHF,TGTGCTAGCAGCGACGTCCCCGGAAGACACCAGGACAGGAATTCACCCCTCCACTTT
many,TRBJ2-1,TRBV29-1,TRBD1,CSGLPGQGVDEQFF,TGCAGCGGATTGCCGGGACAGGGGGTGGATGAGCAGTTCTTC
few,TRBJ1-6,TRBV11-3,-,CVSSSKWSYNSPLHF,TGTGTCAGTAGCTCTAAGTGGAGCTATAATTCACCCCTCCACTTT
-,TRBJ2-1,TRBV4-3,-,CANSHAELVNEQFF,TGTGCCAACAGCCACGCAGAGTTGGTCAATGAGCAGTTCTTC
many,TRBJ2-2,TRBV6-1,-,CASSAVGELLF,TGTGCCAGCAGTGCCGTCGGGGAGTTGCTTTTT
many,TRBJ1-6,TRBV11-2,-,CASSLDPGRNSPLHF,TGTGCCAGCAGCTTAGATCCAGGGAGGAATTCACCCCTCCACTTT
-,TRBJ1-5,TRBV30,-,CARSPETGGPQHF,TGTGCCCGGAGTCCAGAGACGGGAGGGCCCCAGCATTTT
-,TRBJ2-7,TRBV7-8,-,CASGATPGVPEQYF,TGTGCAAGCGGCGCGACGCCAGGGGTCCCCGAGCAGTATTTC
once,TRBJ2-7,TRBV7-8,-,CASSAPRGLALYELYF,TGTGCCAGCAGCGCCCCCCGGGGTCTCGCCCTCTACGAGCTGTACTTC
many,TRBJ1-1,TRBV7-9,TRBD1,CASSRQGTEAFF,TGTGCCAGCAGCCGACAGGGAACTGAAGCTTTCTTT
many,TRBJ2-3,TRBV5-5,-,CASSFVAEGGTDTQYF,TGTGCCAGCAGCTTTGTCGCGGAGGGGGGCACAGATACGCAGTATTTT
-,TRBJ2-1,TRBV11-1,-,CASSRRQASYSEQLF,TGTGCTAGCAGCCGGAGACAGGCCTCCTACAGTGAGCAGCTCTTC
-,TRBJ2-1,TRBV11-3,-,CASSSMGHGFLGEQFF,TGTGCCAGCAGTTCAATGGGACACGGCTTCCTGGGTGAGCAGTTCTTC
-,TRBJ2-3,TRBV11-2,TRBD2,CASCRTRRGRGNTQYF,TGTGCCAGCTGCCGGACGCGACGGGGGAGGGGAAATACGCAGTATTTT
-,TRBJ2-7,TRBV5-6,-,CVSSLRTGPSQYF,TGTGTCAGCAGCTTACGGACCGGGCCATCACAGTACTTC
-,TRBJ2-3,TRBV6-6,-,CATSYSFGSKSTDTQYF,TGTGCCACCAGTTACTCTTTTGGCAGCAAGTCCACAGATACGCAGTATTTT
-,TRBJ2-2,TRBV4-3,-,CASRHGTGEPVF,TGCGCCAGCAGGCATGGCACCGGGGAGCCGGTTTTT
-,TRBJ2-1,TRBV4-3,-,CANSQDVISSYNEQFF,TGCGCCAACAGCCAAGATGTCATAAGCTCCTACAATGAGCAGTTCTTC
-,TRBJ1-1,TRBV5-6,-,CASSPLGNTEALF,TGTGCCAGTAGCCCCCTCGGAAACACTGAAGCTCTCTTT
-,TRBJ2-3,TRBV5-4,TRBD2,CTSRNPAASGSRTDTQYF,TGTACCAGCAGAAACCCTGCGGCTAGCGGGAGTCGGACAGATACGCAGTATTTT
-,TRBJ2-5,TRBV11-1,-,CASSLAGREEAHYF,TGTGCCAGCAGCTTAGCAGGACGCGAAGAGGCCCACTACTTC
once,TRBJ1-5,TRBV6-1,-,CASGQSGVNNPPQHF,TGTGCCAGCGGTCAATCAGGGGTGAATAATCCGCCCCAGCATTTT
-,TRBJ2-1,TRBV20-1,-,CSVGVPSSNEQFF,TGCAGTGTTGGAGTACCCTCGAGCAATGAGCAATTCTTC